This T cell receptor (beta chain) was captured in a study of early T cells in non-severe SARS-CoV-2 infection. In this sample, this clonotype turned up many times. TCRdb independently ran MiXCR on the 5' RACE reads; one entry per CDR3 protein. Found here are about 63,000 distinct CDR3 sequences, 13% of them singletons; the top ten hold roughly 4.7%. Trimming removed 4 bases from V and 2 bases from J, with 17 bases in between. The CDR3 sequence is 16 residues long. Germline CDR1 is SGDLS and CDR2 is YYNGEE. The receptor comes from an adult who was a healthcare worker with PCR-confirmed SARS-CoV-2 infection or an uninfected control (not recorded which). The chain uses TRBV9 and TRBJ2-3; D is possibly TRBD2 (5 bases). Input material: whole blood. CDR3 DNA: TGTGCCAGCAGCCCACTCGGGGTAAAGGACACAGATACGCAGTATTTT. Protein: CASSPLGVKDTDTQYF.